A single sample is the source of the 5 T cell receptor beta chains below, sequenced in a study of CD8 T cells in ankylosing spondylitis. Their cognate antigens are unknown. TCRdb reprocessed the 5' RACE reads with MiXCR, giving one entry per CDR3 protein. The sample contains a few hundred thousand distinct CDR3 sequences, 8% of which appear only once. Study-level results: Seemingly distinctive of ankylosing spondylitis blood was a TCR beta motif formed by eight highly homologous variants.

Sequenced sample: blood, either unsorted or a sorted T cell fraction (not recorded which). Every receptor here comes from a male donor with ankylosing spondylitis.

This chain joins TRBV12-3 or TRBV12-4 and TRBJ2-4; D might be TRBD2 (6 bases). Deletions cut 6 bases from V and 9 bases from J, with 30 bases between. This CDR3 has 18 amino acids. CDR3 bases: TGTGCCAGCAGCCGCGTGGACGGGAGCTTTCACTGGGGAGTCATTCAGTACTTC. The encoded protein is CASSRVDGSFHWGVIQYF.

This clonotype came up many times. The DNA for the CDR3 is TGTGCCATCAAGACAGGGTACGGGAGTGAAGAAACAGATACGCAGTATTTT. It specifies CAIKTGYGSEETDTQYF. V usage is TRBV6-1 and J usage is TRBJ2-3; D possibly corresponds to TRBD1 (7 bases). The V and J ends lost 10 bases and 3 bases respectively, with 26 bases between them. Looked up from germline, CDR1 is MNHNS and CDR2 is SASEGT. The CDR3 covers 17 residues.

The table lists this clonotype with a few counts. The V gene is TRBV9, the J gene TRBJ2-1; TRBD2 matches 10 bases. The junction had 14 bases not matched to a gene; V was cut back by 3 bases and J by 8 bases. The CDR3 extends over 17 amino acids. Looked up from germline, CDR1 is SGDLS and CDR2 is YYNGEE. The CDR3 DNA reads TGTGCCAGCAGCGCACCTCGAGCGGGAGGGCCCTCCGATGAGCAGTTCTTC. Amino acids: CASSAPRAGGPSDEQFF.

The rearrangement joins TRBV12-3 or TRBV12-4 to TRBJ2-2; weak D call: TRBD2 (6 bases). Trimming took off 2 bases at V and 5 bases at J, with 9 bases between the two ends. CDR3 length: 14 amino acids. CDR3 protein: CASSLIGGTGELFF. The CDR3 DNA follows: TGTGCCAGCAGTTTAATTGGGGGGACCGGGGAGCTGTTTTTT.

In its sample, this clonotype was seen a few times. This chain uses TRBV19 with TRBJ2-7; D might be TRBD2 (5 bases). V was clipped by 7 bases and J by 0 bases, with 13 bases between them. There are 14 residues in the CDR3. Germline V gives CDR1 LNHDA, CDR2 SQIVND (reference sequence). The DNA for the CDR3 is TGTGCCAGTAAGAAAGCGGAAAGCTCCTACGAGCAGTACTTC. Translation gives CASKKAESSYEQYF.